The rows below give T cell receptor beta chains drawn from one sample of a study of T cell repertoires in cytomegalovirus infection. These receptors are not linked to any known antigen. TCRdb reprocessed the reads with MiXCR, giving one entry per CDR3 protein. The sample has around 750,000 distinct CDR3 sequences; approximately 32% are singletons. The sample in question was cultured CD8+ T cells from PBMCs, obtained from culture after CMV antigen stimulation. The receptors come from a human donor in good health (CMV status not recorded). Some clones in this sample may be carry-over from other donors' samples. The CDR3 runs from the conserved cysteine through the conserved F or W. A D gene is named only where the DNA matches it firmly. Where a row states a size, it is once, few, many or the class of an expanded clone; other rows omit it.

abundance	v_gene	j_gene	len	d_gene	CDR3aa	CDR3nt
few	TRBV28	TRBJ1-5	11	.	CASSHNQPQHF	TGTGCCAGCAGTCATAATCAGCCCCAGCATTTT
.	TRBV15	TRBJ1-5	14	TRBD1	CATRDRGDNQPQHF	TGTGCCACCCGAGACAGGGGGGACAATCAGCCCCAGCATTTT
many	TRBV12-3/TRBV12-4	TRBJ1-4	15	TRBD1	CASSSRQGMSEKLFF	TGTGCCAGCAGTTCACGACAGGGGATGAGTGAAAAACTGTTTTTT
.	TRBV5-3	TRBJ1-1	13	.	CASTPAGVAEAFF	TGTGCCAGCACCCCCGCGGGGGTTGCTGAAGCTTTCTTT
.	TRBV20-1	TRBJ1-1	14	TRBD1	CSASPFDRDTEAFF	TGCAGTGCTTCGCCCTTTGACAGGGACACTGAAGCTTTCTTT
few	TRBV6-1	TRBJ2-7	15	.	CASSEGTSRAYEQYF	TGTGCCAGCAGTGAAGGTACTAGCCGGGCCTACGAGCAGTACTTC
.	TRBV27	TRBJ2-7	15	.	CASSLEPGLLGEQYF	TGTGCCAGCAGTCTCGAGCCGGGGCTCCTAGGCGAGCAGTACTTC
few	TRBV27	TRBJ2-7	15	.	CASSLSRDPLYEQYF	TGTGCCAGCAGTTTATCCCGGGACCCCCTCTACGAGCAGTACTTC
few	TRBV6-2/TRBV6-3	TRBJ2-2	18	.	CASSYRDRLHSNTGELFF	TGTGCCAGCAGTTACCGGGACCGACTCCACTCGAACACCGGGGAGCTGTTTTTT
.	TRBV11-2	TRBJ2-1	13	TRBD2	CASSFGTSTGEFF	TGTGCCAGCAGCTTCGGGACTAGCACAGGGGAGTTCTTC
.	TRBV10-3	TRBJ1-1	13	.	CAIRWTAIDEAFF	TGTGCCATCAGATGGACAGCGATCGATGAAGCTTTCTTT
.	TRBV2	TRBJ2-3	15	.	CASKVAGRFTDTQYF	TGTGCCAGCAAGGTGGCAGGGCGGTTCACAGATACGCAGTATTTT
many	TRBV27	TRBJ2-3	16	.	CASHPGGEPPTDTQYF	TGTGCCAGCCACCCTGGCGGGGAACCTCCCACAGATACGCAGTATTTT
.	TRBV6-6	TRBJ2-7	16	TRBD1	CASSLTGTGNPYEQYF	TGTGCCAGCAGTCTGACCGGGACAGGGAACCCCTACGAGCAGTACTTC
few	TRBV7-5	TRBJ2-5	18	.	CISVSEVLPLGPKETQYF	.